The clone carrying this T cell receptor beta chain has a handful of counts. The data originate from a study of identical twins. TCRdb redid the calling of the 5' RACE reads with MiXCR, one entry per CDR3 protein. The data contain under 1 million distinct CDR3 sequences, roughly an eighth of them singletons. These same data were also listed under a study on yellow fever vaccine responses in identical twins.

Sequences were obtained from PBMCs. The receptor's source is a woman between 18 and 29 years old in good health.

CDR3 nucleotides: TGTGCCAGCAGTTACACAAGAAGTGACGAGCAGTACTTC. Its protein is CASSYTRSDEQYF. The chain joins TRBV6-2 or TRBV6-3 to TRBJ2-7; D is ambiguous. This CDR3 has 13 amino acids. The germline gives CDR1 MNHEY, CDR2 SVGEGT. Trimming shortened V by 2 bases and J by 5 bases, and 10 bases separated the two germline ends.